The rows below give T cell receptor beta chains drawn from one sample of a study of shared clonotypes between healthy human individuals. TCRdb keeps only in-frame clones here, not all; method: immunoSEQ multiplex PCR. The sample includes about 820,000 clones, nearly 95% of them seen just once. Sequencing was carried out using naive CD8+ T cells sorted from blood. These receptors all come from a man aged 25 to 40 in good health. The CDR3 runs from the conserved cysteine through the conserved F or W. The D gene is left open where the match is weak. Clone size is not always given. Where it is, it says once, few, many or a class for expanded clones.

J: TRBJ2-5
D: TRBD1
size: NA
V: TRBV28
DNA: TGTGCCAGCAGCCCGGACAGGGGGCAGGAGACCCAGTACTTC
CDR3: CASSPDRGQETQYF

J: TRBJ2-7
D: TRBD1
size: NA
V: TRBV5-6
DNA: TGTGCCAGCAGCTCCTGGGACAGGGAGGTCTACGAGCAGTACTTC
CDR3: CASSSWDREVYEQYF

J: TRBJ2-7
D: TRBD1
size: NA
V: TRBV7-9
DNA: TGTGCCAGCAGCTCAGAGGACAGGGGATCCTCCTACGAGCAGTACTTC
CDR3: CASSSEDRGSSYEQYF

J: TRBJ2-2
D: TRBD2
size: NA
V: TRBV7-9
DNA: TGTGCCAGCAGCCACCGACTAGCGGTGAAGGCCGGGGAGCTGTTTTTT
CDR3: CASSHRLAVKAGELFF

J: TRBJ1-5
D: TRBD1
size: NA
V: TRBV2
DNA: TGTGCCAGCAGTGGAGACAGGGGCGAGGGATATAGCAATCAGCCCCAGCATTTT
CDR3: CASSGDRGEGYSNQPQHF

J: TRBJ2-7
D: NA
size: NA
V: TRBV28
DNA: TGTGCCAGCAGTTTTGGGCAGGACGCCTACGAGCAGTACTTC
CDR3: CASSFGQDAYEQYF

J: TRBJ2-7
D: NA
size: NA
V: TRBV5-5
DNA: TGTGCCAGCAGCTTGCTGGGACCGCGTCCTGACGAGCAGTACTTC
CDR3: CASSLLGPRPDEQYF

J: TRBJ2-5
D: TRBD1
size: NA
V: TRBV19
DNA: TGTGCCAGCAGGGACAGGGGGATCCAGGAGACCCAGTACTTC
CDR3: CASRDRGIQETQYF

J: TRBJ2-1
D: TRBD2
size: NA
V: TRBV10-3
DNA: TGTGCCATCAGTGACAAACTAGCGGGAGGGCCCGACAATGAGCAGTTCTTC
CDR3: CAISDKLAGGPDNEQFF

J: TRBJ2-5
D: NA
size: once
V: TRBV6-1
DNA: TGTGCCAGCACCGAGGGACTTCAAGAGACCCAGTACTTC
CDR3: CASTEGLQETQYF

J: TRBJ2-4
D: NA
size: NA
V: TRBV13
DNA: TGTGCCAGCAGCTTAGGAGGCGGCCGCAACATTCAGTACTTC
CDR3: CASSLGGGRNIQYF

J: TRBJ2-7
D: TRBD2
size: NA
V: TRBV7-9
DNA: TGTGCCAGCAGCTTAAATGGCGGGAGGGTGGCCTACGAGCAGTACTTC
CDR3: CASSLNGGRVAYEQYF

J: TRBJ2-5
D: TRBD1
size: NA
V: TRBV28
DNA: TGTGCCAGCAGTTCTGGACAGGGGGCGAGGGAGACCCAGTACTTC
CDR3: CASSSGQGARETQYF

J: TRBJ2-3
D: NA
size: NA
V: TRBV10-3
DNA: TGTGCCATCAGTGAGGAACAGGGCTGGGGCACAGATACGCAGTATTTT
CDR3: CAISEEQGWGTDTQYF

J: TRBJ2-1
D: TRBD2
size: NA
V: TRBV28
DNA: TGTGCCAGCAGTTCCGGGACTAGCGGGACCTACAATGAGCAGTTCTTC
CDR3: CASSSGTSGTYNEQFF

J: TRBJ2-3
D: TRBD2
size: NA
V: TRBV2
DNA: TGTGCCAGCGGGACTAGCGGAGCTAGCACAGATACGCAGTATTTT
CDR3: CASGTSGASTDTQYF

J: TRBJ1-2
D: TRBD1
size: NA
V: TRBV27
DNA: TGTGCCAGCAGTTCAATATGGGGACAGGGGGTGAACTATGGCTACACCTTC
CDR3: CASSSIWGQGVNYGYTF

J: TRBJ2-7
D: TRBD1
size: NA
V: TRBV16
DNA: TGTGCCAGCAGCCAATCGAAGGGACAGGGGGCATTTCCCTACGAGCAGTACTTC
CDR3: CASSQSKGQGAFPYEQYF

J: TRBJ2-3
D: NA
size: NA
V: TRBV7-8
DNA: TGTGCCAGCAGCTTAGGTCTAGCGAGCACAGATACGCAGTATTTT
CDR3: CASSLGLASTDTQYF

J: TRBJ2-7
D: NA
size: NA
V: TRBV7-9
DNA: TGTGCCAGCAGCTCCCGCACGGTGGAGGGGGCGCGTTACGAGCAGTACTTC
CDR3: CASSSRTVEGARYEQYF

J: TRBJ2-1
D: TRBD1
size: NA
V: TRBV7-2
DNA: TGTGCCAGCAGCCCCCGAGGAGGGACAGGCTACAATGAGCAGTTCTTC
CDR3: CASSPRGGTGYNEQFF

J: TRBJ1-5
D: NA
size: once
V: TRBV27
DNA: TGTGCCAGCAGTTTATCGCACTCGGGGACCCAGCCCCAGCATTTT
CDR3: CASSLSHSGTQPQHF

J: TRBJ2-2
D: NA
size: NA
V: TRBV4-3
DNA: TGCGCCAGCAGCCTCAACACCGGGGAGCTGTTTTTT
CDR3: CASSLNTGELFF

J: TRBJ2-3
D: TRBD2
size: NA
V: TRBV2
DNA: TGTGCCAGACATTTGAGAGGGAGGGGTGCAGATACGCAGTATTTT
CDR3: CARHLRGRGADTQYF

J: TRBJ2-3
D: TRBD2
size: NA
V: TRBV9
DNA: TGTGCCTCTAGCGGGAGAGGTGCAGATACGCAGTATTTT
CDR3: CASSGRGADTQYF

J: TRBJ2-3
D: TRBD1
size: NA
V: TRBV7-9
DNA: TGTGCCAGCAGCTCCCGGACAGGCCTGTCTAGCACAGATACGCAGTATTTT
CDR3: CASSSRTGLSSTDTQYF

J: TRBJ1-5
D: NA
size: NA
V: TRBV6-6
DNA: TGTGCCAGCAGCCCAAACACAGGAATTAGCGAGCCCCAGCATTTT
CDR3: CASSPNTGISEPQHF

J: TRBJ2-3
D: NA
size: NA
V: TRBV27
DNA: TGTGCCAGCAGTTTACAGGGTGATACGCAGTATTTT
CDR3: CASSLQGDTQYF

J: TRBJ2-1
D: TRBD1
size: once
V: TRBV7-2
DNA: TGTGCCAGCAGCCTTCACTCCGGGACAGGGCCATACAATGAGCAGTTCTTC
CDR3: CASSLHSGTGPYNEQFF

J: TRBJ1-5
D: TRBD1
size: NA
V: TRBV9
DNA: TGTGCCAGCAGTGCCGGGACAGGGGATCAGCCCCAGCATTTT
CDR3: CASSAGTGDQPQHF

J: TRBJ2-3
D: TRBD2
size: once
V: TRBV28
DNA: TGTGCCAGCAGTTTCTGGACAGCGGGAGAAGGCACAGATACGCAGTATTTT
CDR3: CASSFWTAGEGTDTQYF

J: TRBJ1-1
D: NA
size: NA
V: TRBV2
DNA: TGTGCCAGCAGTCCCCGGGGGGACACTGAAGCTTTCTTT
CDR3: CASSPRGDTEAFF

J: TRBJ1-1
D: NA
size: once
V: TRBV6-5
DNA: TGTGCCAGCAGTCCCTCAGGGGAGAACACTGAAGCTTTCTTT
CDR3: CASSPSGENTEAFF

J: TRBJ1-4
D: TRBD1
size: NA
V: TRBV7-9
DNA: TGTGCCAGCAGCTTATTTAGTACGAGGCTGGGACAGGAGAATGAAAAACTGTTTTTT
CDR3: CASSLFSTRLGQENEKLFF

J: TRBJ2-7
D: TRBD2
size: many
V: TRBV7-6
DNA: TGTGCCAGCAGCCTGGCGGGGGTCTCCTACGAGCAGTACTTC
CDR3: CASSLAGVSYEQYF

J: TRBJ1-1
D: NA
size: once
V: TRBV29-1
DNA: TGCAGCGTTGAGATGTTTGGGAGGAACACTGAAGCTTTCTTT
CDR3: CSVEMFGRNTEAFF

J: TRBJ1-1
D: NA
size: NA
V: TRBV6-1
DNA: TGTGCCAGTTTTTATGGGGTAGAAGCTTTCTTT
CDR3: CASFYGVEAFF